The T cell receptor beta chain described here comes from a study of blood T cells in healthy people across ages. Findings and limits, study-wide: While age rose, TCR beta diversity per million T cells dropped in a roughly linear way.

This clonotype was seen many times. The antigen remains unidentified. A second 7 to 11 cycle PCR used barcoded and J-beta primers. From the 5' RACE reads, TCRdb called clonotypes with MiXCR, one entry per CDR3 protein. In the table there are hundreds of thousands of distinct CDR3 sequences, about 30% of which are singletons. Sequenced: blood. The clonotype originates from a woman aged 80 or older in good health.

The CDR3 region has the DNA TGTGCCAGCAGCCCACCCAGCGGGGGGGCCGTCGGGACCCAGTACTTC. Translating gives CASSPPSGGAVGTQYF. V is TRBV3-1 and J is TRBJ2-5, with 10 positions matching TRBD2. The CDR3 sequence is 16 residues long. Germline V gives CDR1 LGHDT, CDR2 YNNKEL (reference sequence). The V gene end was trimmed by 4 bases and the J gene end by 7 bases; junction bases not matched to a gene: 12.